Listed below are T cell receptor beta chains from one sample, sequenced in a study of blood T cell repertoires in COVID-19. TCRdb's copy holds only in-frame clones and misses some; the assay was immunoSEQ multiplex PCR. The top ten hold under 4% of the sample, which has roughly 390,000 clones, roughly 85% seen once. Sequenced input: peripheral blood. These receptors were obtained from a woman aged 18-29 years with acute or convalescent COVID-19. Each CDR3 is given with its conserved first and last residue. D genes are given only for firm matches. Some rows mark clone size as missing; the rest say once, few, many or name a class of expanded clone.

D: TRBD1
length: 15
size: -
J: TRBJ1-3
V: TRBV6-5
DNA: TGTGCCAGCAGTTCGGGACAGGGTGATGGAAACACCATATATTTT
CDR3: CASSSGQGDGNTIYF

D: TRBD2
length: 15
size: once
J: TRBJ2-1
V: TRBV7-2
DNA: TGTGCCAGCAGCTCTCGGGGGGGCTCCTACAATGAGCAGTTCTTC
CDR3: CASSSRGGSYNEQFF

D: -
length: 14
size: -
J: TRBJ1-4
V: TRBV3-1/TRBV3-2
DNA: TGTGCCAGCAGTATCGGACAGTTTAATGAAAAACTGTTTTTT
CDR3: CASSIGQFNEKLFF

D: -
length: 15
size: -
J: TRBJ1-5
V: TRBV28
DNA: TGTGCCAGCAGTTTGTTAGGGGGTCCGAATCAGCCCCAGCATTTT
CDR3: CASSLLGGPNQPQHF

D: TRBD1
length: 15
size: few
J: TRBJ2-7
V: TRBV3-1/TRBV3-2
DNA: TGTGCCAGCAGCCAACCGGGACAGGGCTCCTACGAGCAGTACTTC
CDR3: CASSQPGQGSYEQYF

D: -
length: 12
size: -
J: TRBJ2-3
V: TRBV12-3/TRBV12-4
DNA: TGTGCCAGCAGTTTGTCCGAGGATACGCAGTATTTT
CDR3: CASSLSEDTQYF

D: -
length: 13
size: -
J: TRBJ1-5
V: TRBV19
DNA: TGTGCCAGTAGTCTAGCAACAGGCGTGACCCAGCATTTT
CDR3: CASSLATGVTQHF

D: -
length: 14
size: -
J: TRBJ2-7
V: TRBV4-2
DNA: TGTGCCAGCAGCCAAGAGGAGCGGCTCTACGAGCAGTACTTC
CDR3: CASSQEERLYEQYF

D: -
length: 19
size: -
J: TRBJ1-5
V: TRBV6-1
DNA: TGTGCCAGCAGTGAACTAGCAGGTGGGGGGATCCAGTTGTATCAGCCCCAGCATTTT
CDR3: CASSELAGGGIQLYQPQHF

D: -
length: 15
size: -
J: TRBJ2-7
V: TRBV7-9
DNA: TGTGCCAGCAGCCCTCAGTCCGGGAGCTCCTACGAGCAGTACTTC
CDR3: CASSPQSGSSYEQYF

D: -
length: 15
size: -
J: TRBJ1-2
V: TRBV6-5
DNA: TGTGCCAGCAGCCATACCGGACAGTTCGTCTATGGCTACACCTTC
CDR3: CASSHTGQFVYGYTF

D: TRBD2
length: 13
size: -
J: TRBJ2-3
V: TRBV6-5
DNA: TGTGCCAGCAAGGCGGGGGGCACAGATACGCAGTATTTT
CDR3: CASKAGGTDTQYF

D: -
length: 14
size: -
J: TRBJ2-2
V: TRBV6-5
DNA: TGTGCCAGCACCTACGGGGGACGTACCGGGGAGCTGTTTTTT
CDR3: CASTYGGRTGELFF

D: TRBD2
length: 15
size: -
J: TRBJ2-1
V: TRBV27
DNA: TGTGCCAGCATACCCGCTAGCGGGTTAAATAATGAGCAGTTCTTC
CDR3: CASIPASGLNNEQFF

D: TRBD2
length: 15
size: -
J: TRBJ2-1
V: TRBV5-1
DNA: TGCGCCAGCAGCTGGACTAGCGGGGGGGCCCTTGAGCAGTTCTTC
CDR3: CASSWTSGGALEQFF

D: -
length: 19
size: -
J: TRBJ2-5
V: TRBV12-5
DNA: TGTGCTAGCGGTTTTTTGTCCCGGGGTCCTTTACTAAGCCAAGAGACCCAGTACTTC
CDR3: CASGFLSRGPLLSQETQYF

D: -
length: 16
size: -
J: TRBJ2-7
V: TRBV21-1
DNA: TGTGCCAGCAGCAAAAAAAGGGGACTTTTGGATTACGAGCAGTACTTC
CDR3: CASSKKRGLLDYEQYF

D: -
length: 13
size: -
J: TRBJ1-6
V: TRBV5-1
DNA: TGCGCCAGCAAGAGCTCCTATAATTCACCCCTCCACTTT
CDR3: CASKSSYNSPLHF

D: -
length: 13
size: -
J: TRBJ1-1
V: TRBV29-1
DNA: TGCAGCGTTGGGTCGGTAGCGGACACTGAAGCTTTCTTT
CDR3: CSVGSVADTEAFF

D: -
length: 16
size: -
J: TRBJ2-7
V: TRBV4-2
DNA: TGTGCCAGCAGCCAAGGAGGGGGCGACGGGAGCTACGAGCAGTACTTC
CDR3: CASSQGGGDGSYEQYF

D: TRBD1
length: 16
size: -
J: TRBJ1-3
V: TRBV7-3
DNA: TGTGCCAGCAGCCTGACAGGGACAGGCTCTGGAAACACCATATATTTT
CDR3: CASSLTGTGSGNTIYF

D: -
length: 13
size: few
J: TRBJ1-3
V: TRBV19
DNA: TGTGCCAGTACCGGGACCCGGGGGGACACCATATATTTT
CDR3: CASTGTRGDTIYF

D: -
length: 14
size: many
J: TRBJ1-1
V: TRBV10-1
DNA: TGCGCCAGCCGCCTGGAGCCTGGCGATACTGAAGCTTTCTTT
CDR3: CASRLEPGDTEAFF

D: -
length: 15
size: -
J: TRBJ1-2
V: TRBV7-2
DNA: TGTGCCAGCAGCTTAACCGAGACAGGAGAATATGGCTACACCTTC
CDR3: CASSLTETGEYGYTF

D: -
length: 11
size: -
J: TRBJ2-1
V: TRBV5-4
DNA: TGTGCCAGCAGCAATACAGGGTCGTGGTTCTTC
CDR3: CASSNTGSWFF

D: TRBD1
length: 14
size: -
J: TRBJ1-1
V: TRBV6-5
DNA: TGTGCCAGCAGTCGGACAGGGGAGGAAAGTGAAGCTTTCTTT
CDR3: CASSRTGEESEAFF

D: -
length: 15
size: -
J: TRBJ2-5
V: TRBV13
DNA: TGTGCCAGCAGCTTAGGACAGGGTGGGCAAGAGACCCAGTACTTC
CDR3: CASSLGQGGQETQYF

D: -
length: 15
size: -
J: TRBJ2-3
V: TRBV12-5
DNA: TGTGCTAGTGGACCAGGACAGAAGAGCACAGATACGCAGTATTTT
CDR3: CASGPGQKSTDTQYF

D: -
length: 15
size: -
J: TRBJ1-2
V: TRBV25-1
DNA: TGTGCCAGCAGTGAAGGCGGGGTGGCCAACTATGGCTACACCTTC
CDR3: CASSEGGVANYGYTF

D: TRBD2
length: 16
size: -
J: TRBJ2-1
V: TRBV5-1
DNA: TGCGCCAGCAGCGAGATAGCGGGTTTAACCTACAATGAGCAGTTCTTC
CDR3: CASSEIAGLTYNEQFF

D: TRBD1
length: 16
size: -
J: TRBJ1-2
V: TRBV19
DNA: TGTGCCAGTAGTATTGGGAAGGGGGCGCCGAACTATGGCTACACCTTC
CDR3: CASSIGKGAPNYGYTF

D: TRBD1
length: 16
size: -
J: TRBJ1-2
V: TRBV2
DNA: TGTGCCAGCAGTGAAGCGTCAGGGGGCGGTGGCTATGGCTACACCTTC
CDR3: CASSEASGGGGYGYTF

D: -
length: 16
size: -
J: TRBJ1-5
V: TRBV21-1
DNA: TGTGCCAGCAGCAGGTCCGACAGGGGAGGGAATCAGCCCCAGCATTTT
CDR3: CASSRSDRGGNQPQHF

D: -
length: 15
size: -
J: TRBJ2-3
V: TRBV28
DNA: TGTGCCAGCAGTTTGTCACAGGGTCGCACAGATACGCAGTATTTT
CDR3: CASSLSQGRTDTQYF

D: TRBD1
length: 15
size: -
J: TRBJ1-2
V: TRBV2
DNA: TGTGCCAGCAGTGAGGACAGGGAGGTAGACTATGGCTACACCTTC
CDR3: CASSEDREVDYGYTF

D: TRBD1
length: 15
size: -
J: TRBJ2-7
V: TRBV18
DNA: TGTGCCAGCTCAGAGGGACAGGGGGTCTCCTACGAGCAGTACTTC
CDR3: CASSEGQGVSYEQYF

D: TRBD1
length: 15
size: -
J: TRBJ1-2
V: TRBV6-1
DNA: TGTGCCAGCAGTGAGGGACAGGGTCTGATCTATGGCTACACCTTC
CDR3: CASSEGQGLIYGYTF

D: TRBD1
length: 15
size: -
J: TRBJ1-4
V: TRBV2
DNA: TGTGCCAGCAGTGAAGGGACAGGGGGCCCTGAAAAACTGTTTTTT
CDR3: CASSEGTGGPEKLFF

D: -
length: 15
size: -
J: TRBJ1-5
V: TRBV19
DNA: TGTGCCAGTAGTACGGGGGACCAAGGGAACCAGCCCCAGCATTTT
CDR3: CASSTGDQGNQPQHF

D: -
length: 14
size: once
J: TRBJ1-2
V: TRBV1
DNA: TGCACCAGCAGCCCCGGGGGGGGACACTATGGCTACACCTTC
CDR3: CTSSPGGGHYGYTF

D: TRBD1
length: 14
size: -
J: TRBJ1-6
V: TRBV4-1
DNA: TGCGCCAGCAGCCAATTCTCCCAGGGGGCGTCCCTCCACTTT
CDR3: CASSQFSQGASLHF

D: TRBD2
length: 14
size: -
J: TRBJ2-5
V: TRBV5-5
DNA: TGTGCCAGCAGCCTAGCGGACTGGCAAGAGACCCAGTACTTC
CDR3: CASSLADWQETQYF

D: TRBD1
length: 15
size: -
J: TRBJ1-6
V: TRBV7-3
DNA: TGTGCCAGCAGCCCGGACAGGGGGGATAATTCACCCCTCCACTTT
CDR3: CASSPDRGDNSPLHF

D: -
length: 14
size: -
J: TRBJ1-2
V: TRBV6-6
DNA: TGTGCCAGCGGGAGAGCCGACGCGTACTATGGCTACACCTTC
CDR3: CASGRADAYYGYTF

D: -
length: 12
size: -
J: TRBJ1-5
V: TRBV12-3/TRBV12-4
DNA: TGTGCCAGCAGACAGGCCCAACAGCCCCAGCATTTT
CDR3: CASRQAQQPQHF

D: TRBD1
length: 14
size: once
J: TRBJ2-7
V: TRBV5-6
DNA: TGTGCCAGCAGCCCCCCGGACAGGGCCTACGAGCAGTACTTC
CDR3: CASSPPDRAYEQYF

D: TRBD2
length: 16
size: -
J: TRBJ2-1
V: TRBV9
DNA: TGTGCCAGCAGCGTAGCAGGGCGGGGGGGATCGGATGAGCAGTTCTTC
CDR3: CASSVAGRGGSDEQFF

D: -
length: 13
size: -
J: TRBJ1-2
V: TRBV5-8
DNA: TGTGCCAGCAGCCTAGGACAGTACTATGGCTACACCTTC
CDR3: CASSLGQYYGYTF

D: TRBD1
length: 14
size: -
J: TRBJ2-1
V: TRBV10-3
DNA: TGTGCCATCAGTGTAGCACAGGGGGCAAATGAGCAGTTCTTC
CDR3: CAISVAQGANEQFF

D: TRBD1
length: 16
size: -
J: TRBJ1-1
V: TRBV27
DNA: TGTGCCAGCAGTTCCGGGACAGGGGGCGGCTACACTGAAGCTTTCTTT
CDR3: CASSSGTGGGYTEAFF

D: -
length: 12
size: -
J: TRBJ1-4
V: TRBV9
DNA: TGTGCCAGCAGCTCGGGGGGTGAAAAACTGTTTTTT
CDR3: CASSSGGEKLFF

D: -
length: 15
size: -
J: TRBJ1-5
V: TRBV10-3
DNA: TGTGCCATTTCCGAACAGGGATCAGGCAATCAGCCCCAGCATTTT
CDR3: CAISEQGSGNQPQHF

D: TRBD1
length: 15
size: -
J: TRBJ1-1
V: TRBV19
DNA: TGTGCCAGTAGTATAGATAGGACAGGGGACGCTGAAGCTTTCTTT
CDR3: CASSIDRTGDAEAFF

D: -
length: 12
size: -
J: TRBJ2-1
V: TRBV9
DNA: TGTGCCAGCAGTCTAAGCGGAAATGAGCAGTTCTTC
CDR3: CASSLSGNEQFF

D: -
length: 12
size: few
J: TRBJ2-7
V: TRBV7-9
DNA: TGTGCCAGCAGCCAGGCAGACTACGAGCAGTACTTC
CDR3: CASSQADYEQYF

D: -
length: 14
size: -
J: TRBJ2-7
V: TRBV21-1
DNA: TGTGCCAGCAGCAAGAGGACAGGGCTCCACGAGCAGTACTTC
CDR3: CASSKRTGLHEQYF

D: -
length: 12
size: -
J: TRBJ2-7
V: TRBV5-4
DNA: TGTGCCAGCAGCCCGCCCGGGGGCGAGCAGTACTTC
CDR3: CASSPPGGEQYF

D: -
length: 14
size: -
J: TRBJ1-2
V: TRBV28
DNA: TGTGCCAGCAGTCCGGGGACACCTAACTATGGCTACACCTTC
CDR3: CASSPGTPNYGYTF

D: TRBD1
length: 16
size: -
J: TRBJ1-2
V: TRBV27
DNA: TGTGCCAGCAGTCTCACATACAGGGGGAAGGTAGTTGGCTACACCTTC
CDR3: CASSLTYRGKVVGYTF

D: TRBD1
length: 15
size: -
J: TRBJ1-2
V: TRBV7-2
DNA: TGTGCCAGCAGCCCGAGGGGACAGTTCAGCTATGGCTACACCTTC
CDR3: CASSPRGQFSYGYTF